These 10 T cell receptor beta chains originate from one sample sequenced in a study of neoadjuvant anti-PD-1 for oral cavity cancer. Time point reported: after neoadjuvant nivolumab, at surgical resection. The assay was immunoSEQ multiplex PCR, and TCRdb's table has in-frame clones only and misses some. The sample includes roughly 46,000 clones, about 76% of them seen just once. The specimen was PBMCs, collected after nivolumab (anti-PD-1) treatment. The receptor set was obtained from a person between 40 and 79 years old with oral cavity squamous cell carcinoma.

V usage is TRBV29-1 and J usage is TRBJ2-1; D remains ambiguous. Per germline, CDR1 SQVTM and CDR2 ANQGSEA. V was trimmed by 1 base and J by 0 bases, leaving 10 bases between them. The CDR3 loop spans 15 amino acids. This chain's CDR3 is CSVEGYSSSYNEQFF. In DNA, the CDR3 is TGCAGCGTTGAAGGCTACTCCAGCTCCTACAATGAGCAGTTCTTC.

This sequence joins TRBV19 and TRBJ2-6; D is unresolved. V shed 3 bases and J shed 4 bases, with 7 bases lying between them. CDR1 LNHDA and CDR2 SQIVND come from the germline V gene (reference sequence). There are 14 residues in the CDR3. The CDR3 DNA reads as TGTGCCAGTAGTATCTCGAAGGGGGCCAACGTCCTGACTTTC. This sequence encodes CASSISKGANVLTF.

Only one count was recorded for this clone. V gene TRBV7-3 combines with J gene TRBJ2-7; D may be TRBD1 (5 bases). Germline V gene lookup returns CDR1 SGHTA and CDR2 FQGTGA. The CDR3 is 16 residues long. Trimming removed 8 bases from V and 5 bases from J, with 25 bases in between. CDR3 region: CASPPHWGGPSDEQYF. For the CDR3, the DNA is TGTGCCAGCCCCCCCCACTGGGGCGGACCTTCCGACGAGCAGTACTTC. Variable domain in full (rest from reference TRBV7-3 and TRBJ2-7): GAGVSQTPSNKVTEKGKYVELRCDPISGHTALYWYRQSLGQGPEFLIYFQGTGAADDSGLPNDRFFAVRPEGSVSTLKIQRTERGDSAVYLCASPPHWGGPSDEQYFGPGTRLTVT.

V and J are TRBV18 and TRBJ2-5; D unclear. From germline, CDR1 is KGHSH and CDR2 LQKENI. CDR3 length: 11 amino acids. Trimming took 6 bases from V and 4 from J, leaving 6 bases between them. The CDR3, as DNA: TGTGCCAGCTCTTCTAGAGAGACCCAGTACTTC. This sequence encodes CASSSRETQYF.

A few counts support this clone. The DNA for the CDR3 is TGTGCCACCAGCGGGTCGGACTTGTTGAAAGAGACCCAGTACTTC. It encodes CATSGSDLLKETQYF. The V gene is TRBV15, the J gene TRBJ2-5, with D perhaps matching TRBD2 (5 bases). This CDR3 has 15 amino acids. Trimming pared 5 bases from V and 3 bases from J, leaving 16 bases between. The germline V gene has CDR1 LNHNV and CDR2 YYDKDF (reference sequence). Combining the CDR3 with reference TRBV15 and TRBJ2-5 gives the whole variable domain DAMVIQNPRYQVTQFGKPVTLSCSQTLNHNVMYWYQQKSSQAPKLLFHYYDKDFNNEADTPDNFQSRRPNTSFCFLDIRSPGLGDTAMYLCATSGSDLLKETQYFGPGTRLLVL.

This clone was seen only a few times. The V call is TRBV30, the J call TRBJ1-4, with D unresolved. The CDR3 runs to 14 residues. Germline loops: CDR1 GTSNPN, CDR2 SVGIG (reference sequence). V was shortened by 1 base and J by 4 bases, with 10 bases between the two germline ends. CDR3 nucleotide sequence: TGTGCCTGGAGTGCGAACAGCCTTAATGAAAAACTGTTTTTT. Protein: CAWSANSLNEKLFF. Based on the CDR3 plus reference TRBV30 and TRBJ1-4, the full variable domain is SQTIHQWPATLVQPVGSPLSLECTVEGTSNPNLYWYRQAAGRGLQLLFYSVGIGQISSEVPQNLSASRPQDRQFILSSKKLLLSDSGFYLCAWSANSLNEKLFFGSGTQLSVL.

The chain carries TRBV7-8 and TRBJ2-7; TRBD2 matches 8 bases. CDR3 size: 16 residues. Germline assignment: CDR1 SGHVS and CDR2 FQNEAQ. The trim removed 5 bases at V and 5 bases at J, leaving 14 bases unmatched. The CDR3 coding sequence is TGTGCCAGCAGCCCCCTAGCGGGCCGGAGGGGACACGAGCAGTACTTC. Translating gives CASSPLAGRRGHEQYF.

The rearrangement uses TRBV15 and TRBJ1-5, with D possibly TRBD1 on 5 matching bases. Germline loops: CDR1 LNHNV, CDR2 YYDKDF (reference sequence). This CDR3 has 14 residues. With 4 bases removed from V and 4 bases from J, the gap between germline ends came to 11 bases. CDR3 sequence: CATSTSTDNQPQHF. The DNA for the CDR3 is TGTGCCACCAGCACCTCGACAGATAATCAGCCCCAGCATTTT. Combining the CDR3 with reference TRBV15 and TRBJ1-5 gives the whole variable domain DAMVIQNPRYQVTQFGKPVTLSCSQTLNHNVMYWYQQKSSQAPKLLFHYYDKDFNNEADTPDNFQSRRPNTSFCFLDIRSPGLGDTAMYLCATSTSTDNQPQHFGDGTRLSIL.

V usage is TRBV9 and J usage is TRBJ2-7; D call uncertain. This CDR3 comprises 14 residues. With 4 bases removed from V and 2 bases from J, the gap between germline ends came to 13 bases. Germline CDR1 reads SGDLS; CDR2 reads YYNGEE. CDR3 protein: CASSRQVAPYEQYF. Here the CDR3 DNA reads TGTGCCAGCAGCCGGCAGGTGGCACCCTACGAGCAGTACTTC.

This clone appeared a few times. The J gene is TRBJ2-1, the V gene TRBV6-5; the match to TRBD2 covers 10 bases. This CDR3 contains 15 residues. Germline CDR1 reads MNHEY; CDR2 reads SVGAGI. V trimming: 4 bases; J trimming: 3 bases; junction bases outside the gene matches: 3. DNA for the CDR3: TGTGCCAGCAGTTCACTAGCGGGGTTCTACAATGAGCAGTTCTTC. Protein: CASSSLAGFYNEQFF.